This record concerns one T cell receptor beta chain sequence. TCRdb's table, derived via immunoSEQ multiplex PCR, lists solely in-frame clones and lacks some. The sample consists of over 600,000 clones, around 90% of them appearing once. This entry comes from a study of blood T cell repertoires in COVID-19. Germline CDR1 and CDR2: LNHDA and SQIVND (reference sequence). The CDR3 length is 15 residues. Trimming took off 6 bases at V and 1 base at J, with 13 bases between the two ends. The V gene is TRBV19, the J gene TRBJ1-3; TRBD1 might be the D (5 bases). The sequence was collected from a woman between 18 and 30 years old with acute or convalescent COVID-19. The sequencing sample was made of peripheral blood. The CDR3 loop reads CASSQQVNSGNTIYF. DNA of the CDR3: TGTGCCAGTAGCCAACAGGTGAATTCTGGAAACACCATATATTTT. The full variable domain, completed using reference TRBV19 and TRBJ1-3, is DGGITQSPKYLFRKEGQNVTLSCEQNLNHDAMYWYRQDPGQGLRLIYYSQIVNDFQKGDIAEGYSVSREKKESFPLTVTSAQKNPTAFYLCASSQQVNSGNTIYFGEGSWLTVV.